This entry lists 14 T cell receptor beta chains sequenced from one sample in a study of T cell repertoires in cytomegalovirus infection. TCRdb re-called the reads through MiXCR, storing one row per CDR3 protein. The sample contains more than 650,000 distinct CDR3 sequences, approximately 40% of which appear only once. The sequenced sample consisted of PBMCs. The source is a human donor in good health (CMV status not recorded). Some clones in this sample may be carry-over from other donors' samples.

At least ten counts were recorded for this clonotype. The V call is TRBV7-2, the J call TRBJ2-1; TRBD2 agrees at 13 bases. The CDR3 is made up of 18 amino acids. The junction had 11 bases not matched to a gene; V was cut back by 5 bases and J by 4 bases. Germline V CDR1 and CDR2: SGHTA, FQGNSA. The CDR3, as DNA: TGTGCCAGCAGCCCCGGACTAGCGGGAGAGTGGCCTTACAATGAGCAGTTCTTC. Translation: CASSPGLAGEWPYNEQFF.

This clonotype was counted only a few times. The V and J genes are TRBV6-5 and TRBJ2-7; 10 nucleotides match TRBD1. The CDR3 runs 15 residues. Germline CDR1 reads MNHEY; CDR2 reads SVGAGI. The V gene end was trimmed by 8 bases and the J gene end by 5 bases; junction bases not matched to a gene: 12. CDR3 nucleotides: TGTGCCAGCGGCCGGACAGGGGGTCGATGGGACGAGCAGTACTTC. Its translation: CASGRTGGRWDEQYF.

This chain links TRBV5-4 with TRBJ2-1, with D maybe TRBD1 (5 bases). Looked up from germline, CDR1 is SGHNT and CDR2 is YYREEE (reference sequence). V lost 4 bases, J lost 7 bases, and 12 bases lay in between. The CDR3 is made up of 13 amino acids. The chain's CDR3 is CASSPLQGNEQFF. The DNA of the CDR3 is TGTGCCAGCAGCCCACTGCAGGGAAATGAGCAGTTCTTC.

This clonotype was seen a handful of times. The CDR3 reads CASSYVTSGPQFF. DNA for the CDR3: TGTGCCAGCAGTTACGTGACTAGCGGACCGCAGTTCTTC. This chain links TRBV6-2 or TRBV6-3 with TRBJ2-1, with 9 bases that match TRBD2. The CDR3 extends over 13 amino acids. Germline V gene sequence: CDR1 MNHEY, CDR2 SVGEGT. The V gene end was trimmed by 2 bases and the J gene end by 12 bases; junction bases not matched to a gene: 5.

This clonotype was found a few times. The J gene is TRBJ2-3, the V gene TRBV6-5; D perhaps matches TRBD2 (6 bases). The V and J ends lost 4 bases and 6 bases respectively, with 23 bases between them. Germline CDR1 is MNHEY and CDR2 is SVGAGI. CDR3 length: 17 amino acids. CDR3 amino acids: CASSLGNTGVPRDTQYF. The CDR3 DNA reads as TGTGCCAGCAGTTTGGGGAATACGGGGGTGCCTAGGGATACGCAGTATTTT.

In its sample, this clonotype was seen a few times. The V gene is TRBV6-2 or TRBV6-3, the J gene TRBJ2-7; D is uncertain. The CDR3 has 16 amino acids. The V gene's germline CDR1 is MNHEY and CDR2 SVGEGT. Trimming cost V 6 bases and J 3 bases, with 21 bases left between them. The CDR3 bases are TGTGCCAGCAGCCCTGCCGTCTTCACCCTCCACTACGAGCAGTACTTC. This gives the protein CASSPAVFTLHYEQYF.

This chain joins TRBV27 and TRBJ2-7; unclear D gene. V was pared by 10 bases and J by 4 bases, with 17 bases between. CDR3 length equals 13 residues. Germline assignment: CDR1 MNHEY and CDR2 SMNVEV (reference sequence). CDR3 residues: CATSLGSAYEQYF. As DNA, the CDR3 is TGTGCCACCTCGCTGGGCTCAGCGTACGAGCAGTACTTC.

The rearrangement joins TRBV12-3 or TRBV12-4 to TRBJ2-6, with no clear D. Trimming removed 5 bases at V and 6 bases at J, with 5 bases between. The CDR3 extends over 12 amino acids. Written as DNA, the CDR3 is TGTGCCAGCAGTACCTTGGCCAACGTCCTGACTTTC. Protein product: CASSTLANVLTF.

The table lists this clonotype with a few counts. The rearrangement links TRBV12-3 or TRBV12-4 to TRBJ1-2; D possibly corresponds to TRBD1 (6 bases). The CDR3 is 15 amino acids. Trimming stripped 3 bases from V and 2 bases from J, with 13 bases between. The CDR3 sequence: CASSFPQTGNYGYTF. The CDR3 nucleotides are TGTGCCAGCAGTTTCCCTCAGACAGGCAACTATGGCTACACCTTC.

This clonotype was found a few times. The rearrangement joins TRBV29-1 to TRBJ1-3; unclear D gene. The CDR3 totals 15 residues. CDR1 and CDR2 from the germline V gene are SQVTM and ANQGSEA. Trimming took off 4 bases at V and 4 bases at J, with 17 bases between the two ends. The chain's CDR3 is CSVGIRGLIGNTIYF. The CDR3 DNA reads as TGCAGCGTTGGAATACGGGGTCTCATCGGAAACACCATATATTTT.

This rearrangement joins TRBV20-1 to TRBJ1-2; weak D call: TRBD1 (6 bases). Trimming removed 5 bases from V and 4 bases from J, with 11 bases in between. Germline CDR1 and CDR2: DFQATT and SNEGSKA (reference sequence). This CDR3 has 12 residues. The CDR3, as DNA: TGCAGTGCTGTTCAGGGGATCTATGGCTACACCTTC. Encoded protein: CSAVQGIYGYTF.

This CDR3 reads CASTTMRGRGTGELFF. In DNA, the CDR3 is TGTGCCAGCACCACTATGAGGGGGCGAGGCACCGGGGAGCTGTTTTTT. The chain links TRBV28 to TRBJ2-2, with TRBD1 matching 7 bases. V was pared by 7 bases and J by 4 bases, with 12 bases of the junction left unmatched. The CDR3 runs 16 residues. Germline CDR1 reads MDHEN; CDR2 reads SYDVKM. The whole variable domain, remainder taken from reference TRBV28 and TRBJ2-2, is DVKVTQSSRYLVKRTGEKVFLECVQDMDHENMFWYRQDPGLGLRLIYFSYDVKMKEKGDIPEGYSVSREKKERFSLILESASTNQTSMYLCASTTMRGRGTGELFFGEGSRLTVL.

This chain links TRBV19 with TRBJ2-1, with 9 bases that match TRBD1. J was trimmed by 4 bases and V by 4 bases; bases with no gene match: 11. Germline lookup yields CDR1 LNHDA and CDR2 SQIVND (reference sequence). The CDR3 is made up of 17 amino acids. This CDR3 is CASSTSQGARGYNEQFF. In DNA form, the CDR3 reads TGTGCCAGTAGTACCTCACAGGGGGCTAGGGGGTACAATGAGCAGTTCTTC.

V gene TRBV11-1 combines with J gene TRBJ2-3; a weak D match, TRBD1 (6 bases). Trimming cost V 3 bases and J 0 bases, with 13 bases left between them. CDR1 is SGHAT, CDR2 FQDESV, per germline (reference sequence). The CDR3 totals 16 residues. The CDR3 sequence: CASSFGSGASTDTQYF. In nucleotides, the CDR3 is TGTGCCAGCAGCTTCGGTTCAGGGGCTAGCACAGATACGCAGTATTTT.